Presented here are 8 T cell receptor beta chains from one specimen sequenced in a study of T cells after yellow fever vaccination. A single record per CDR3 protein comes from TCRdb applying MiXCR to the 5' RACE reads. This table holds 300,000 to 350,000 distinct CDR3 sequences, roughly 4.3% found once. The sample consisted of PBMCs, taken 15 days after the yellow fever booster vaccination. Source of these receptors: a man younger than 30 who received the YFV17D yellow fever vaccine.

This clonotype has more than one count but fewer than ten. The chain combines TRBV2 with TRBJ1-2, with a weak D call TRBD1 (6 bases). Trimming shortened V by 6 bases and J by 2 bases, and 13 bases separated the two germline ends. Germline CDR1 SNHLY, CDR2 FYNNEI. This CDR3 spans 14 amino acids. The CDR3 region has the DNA TGTGCCAGCAGGGTCCGGACAGCAAACTATGGCTACACCTTC. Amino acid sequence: CASRVRTANYGYTF.

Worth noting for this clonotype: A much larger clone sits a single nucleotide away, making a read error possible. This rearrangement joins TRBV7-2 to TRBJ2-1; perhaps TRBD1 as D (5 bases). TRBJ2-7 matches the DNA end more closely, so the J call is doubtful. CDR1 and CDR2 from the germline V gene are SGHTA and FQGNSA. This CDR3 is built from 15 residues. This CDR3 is CASSPQGGSYNEQYF. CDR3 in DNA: TGTGCCAGCAGTCCTCAGGGTGGTTCCTACAATGAGCAGTACTTC.

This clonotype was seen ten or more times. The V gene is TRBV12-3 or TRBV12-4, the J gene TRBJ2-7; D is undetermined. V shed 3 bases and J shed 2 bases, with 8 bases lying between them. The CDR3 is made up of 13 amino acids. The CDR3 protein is CASSLHGTYEQYF. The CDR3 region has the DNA TGTGCCAGCAGTTTGCACGGTACCTACGAGCAGTACTTC.

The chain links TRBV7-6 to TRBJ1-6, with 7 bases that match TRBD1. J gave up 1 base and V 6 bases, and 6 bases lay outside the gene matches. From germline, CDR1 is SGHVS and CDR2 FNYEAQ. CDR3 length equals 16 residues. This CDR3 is CASSSDRASYNSPLHF. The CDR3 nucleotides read TGTGCCAGCAGTTCCGACAGGGCGTCCTATAATTCACCCCTCCACTTT.

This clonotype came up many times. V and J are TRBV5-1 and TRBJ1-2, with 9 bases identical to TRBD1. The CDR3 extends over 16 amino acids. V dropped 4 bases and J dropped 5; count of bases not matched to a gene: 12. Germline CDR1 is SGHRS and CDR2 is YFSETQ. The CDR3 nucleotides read TGCGCCAGCAGCCAAACCCCTGGGACAGGGACTTATGGCTACACCTTC. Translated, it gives CASSQTPGTGTYGYTF.

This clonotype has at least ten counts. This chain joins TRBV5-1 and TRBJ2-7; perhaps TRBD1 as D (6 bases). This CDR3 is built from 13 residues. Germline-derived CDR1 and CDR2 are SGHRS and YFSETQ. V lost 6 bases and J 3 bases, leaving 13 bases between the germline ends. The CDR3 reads CASTPGHNYEQYF. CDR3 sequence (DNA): TGCGCCAGCACCCCGGGACACAACTACGAGCAGTACTTC.

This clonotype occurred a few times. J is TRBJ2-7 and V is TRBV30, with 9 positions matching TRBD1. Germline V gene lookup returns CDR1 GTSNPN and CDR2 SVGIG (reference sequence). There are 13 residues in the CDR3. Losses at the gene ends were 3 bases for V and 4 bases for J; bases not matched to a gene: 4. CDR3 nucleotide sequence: TGTGCCTGGAGGCAGACAGGGGGGTACGAGCAGTACTTC. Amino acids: CAWRQTGGYEQYF.

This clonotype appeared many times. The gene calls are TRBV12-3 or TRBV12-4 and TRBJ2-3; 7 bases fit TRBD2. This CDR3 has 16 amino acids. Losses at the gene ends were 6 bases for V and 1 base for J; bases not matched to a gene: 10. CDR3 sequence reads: CASSLLGLGGTDTQYF. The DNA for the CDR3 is TGTGCCAGCAGCCTTCTAGGACTAGGGGGCACAGATACGCAGTATTTT.